The entry below gives a single T cell receptor beta chain sequence along with its context. PCR primers comprised 60 Vbeta and 13 Jbeta primers. Data came from immunoSEQ multiplex PCR; TCRdb stores just in-frame clones and leaves some out. The sample consists of some 85,000 clones, approximately 80% of them appearing once. The sample belongs to a study of cytomegalovirus exposure and HLA in healthy donors. The donors, nominally healthy at sampling, likely had unrecorded immune exposures. Germline lookup yields CDR1 SGHTA and CDR2 FQGNSA. V was cut by 5 bases and J by 3 bases, with 16 bases left in between. This CDR3 has 16 amino acids.

This clonotype originated in a man between 40 and 49 years old in good health and CMV-seronegative. Material for sequencing was PBMCs. The rearrangement joins TRBV7-2 to TRBJ2-2; unclear D gene. The CDR3 here is CASSRLQLRDTGELFF. The CDR3 nucleotides read TGTGCCAGCAGCCGTCTTCAATTACGAGACACCGGGGAGCTGTTTTTT.